The 14 T cell receptor beta chains reported below all come from one sample, sequenced in a study of blood T cell repertoires in COVID-19. Sequencing used immunoSEQ multiplex PCR; TCRdb keeps in-frame clones, though not all of them. The sample has some 70,000 clones, over 80% seen once. Sequenced sample: peripheral blood. The receptor set was obtained from a man aged 45-65 years with active COVID-19.

This clone was counted a few times. This sequence joins TRBV14 and TRBJ2-1; 12 positions agree with TRBD2. CDR3 length equals 15 residues. From germline, CDR1 is SGHDN and CDR2 FVKESK. V gave up 5 bases and J gave up 7 bases; unmatched junction bases: 6. The CDR3, as DNA: TGTGCCAGCAGCTTTCTAGCGGGAGGGAAGAATGAGCAGTTCTTC. Translating gives CASSFLAGGKNEQFF.

V gene TRBV29-1 combines with J gene TRBJ2-7; D is perhaps TRBD1 (5 bases). CDR3 length: 13 amino acids. V was trimmed by 3 bases and J by 1 base, leaving 10 bases between them. The germline gives CDR1 SQVTM, CDR2 ANQGSEA. CDR3 protein: CSVEGPRSYEQYF. The CDR3 bases are TGCAGCGTTGAGGGGCCCCGATCCTACGAGCAGTACTTC.

V is TRBV5-1 and J is TRBJ1-1; D unclear. The CDR3 consists of 14 residues. Germline V lookup: CDR1 SGHRS, CDR2 YFSETQ. V gave up 1 base and J gave up 3 bases, with 10 bases separating them. CDR3 DNA: TGCGCCAGCAGCTTGCTTGGTCAGGACACTGAAGCTTTCTTT. It yields the protein CASSLLGQDTEAFF.

This clone appeared a single time. The V and J genes are TRBV2 and TRBJ1-2, with 8 bases matching TRBD1. There are 12 residues in the CDR3. V gave up 3 bases and J gave up 6 bases; unmatched junction bases: 0. CDR1 SNHLY and CDR2 FYNNEI come from the germline V gene. CDR3 residues: CASSDRGHGYTF. CDR3 nucleotide sequence: TGTGCCAGCAGTGACAGGGGGCATGGCTACACCTTC. Full variable domain (remainder filled in from reference TRBV2 and TRBJ1-2): EPEVTQTPSHQVTQMGQEVILRCVPISNHLYFYWYRQILGQKVEFLVSFYNNEISEKSEIFDDQFSVERPDGSNFTLKIRSTKLEDSAMYFCASSDRGHGYTFGSGTRLTVV.

The chain has TRBV6-5 and TRBJ1-3; 8 bases align to TRBD1. CDR3 length equals 15 residues. Germline lookup yields CDR1 MNHEY and CDR2 SVGAGI. Unmatched junction bases numbered 6, after V lost 7 bases and J lost 1 base. CDR3 coding DNA: TGTGCCAGCAAGGGGACAGGCGAATCTGGAAACACCATATATTTT. Its translation: CASKGTGESGNTIYF.

J is TRBJ2-2 and V is TRBV9; TRBD2 aligns across 7 bases. Unmatched junction bases numbered 4, after V lost 4 bases and J lost 4 bases. Per the germline V gene, CDR1 is SGDLS and CDR2 is YYNGEE. CDR3 length: 14 residues. The CDR3 sequence: CASSLGGVTGELFF. As DNA, the CDR3 is TGTGCCAGCAGCCTTGGGGGGGTCACCGGGGAGCTGTTTTTT.

V gene TRBV6-5 combines with J gene TRBJ1-2; TRBD1 aligns across 9 bases. The length of the CDR3 is 14 residues. Germline V gene data show CDR1 as MNHEY and CDR2 as SVGAGI. After removal of 11 bases from V and 4 bases from J, the junction contained 11 bases not matched to a gene. Written as DNA, the CDR3 is TGTGCCTCCCGGGGGCACAGGGGGCCCTATGGCTACACCTTC. The encoded protein is CASRGHRGPYGYTF.

The rearrangement links TRBV9 to TRBJ1-3; maybe TRBD1 (6 bases). V was trimmed by 1 base and J by 4 bases, leaving 15 bases between them. Germline CDR1 SGDLS, CDR2 YYNGEE. The CDR3 runs 16 residues. In DNA form, the CDR3 reads TGTGCCAGCAGCGTACGATCCGGGACATTCGGAAACACCATATATTTT. Its protein is CASSVRSGTFGNTIYF.

This CDR3 is CASSLQGADTEAFF. CDR3 in DNA: TGTGCCAGCAGCTTGCAGGGGGCGGACACTGAAGCTTTCTTT. J is TRBJ1-1 and V is TRBV5-4, with 8 bases that match TRBD1. V lost 1 base and J lost 3; bases outside the gene matches: 2. The CDR3 has 14 amino acids. CDR1 and CDR2 (germline): SGHNT, YYREEE (reference sequence). Filled out from reference TRBV5-4 and TRBJ1-1, the complete variable domain reads ETGVTQSPTHLIKTRGQQVTLRCSSQSGHNTVSWYQQALGQGPQFIFQYYREEENGRGNFPPRFSGLQFPNYSSELNVNALELDDSALYLCASSLQGADTEAFFGQGTRLTVV.

The V and J genes are TRBV9 and TRBJ1-1; possibly TRBD1 for D (6 bases). The CDR3 consists of 14 residues. The germline gives CDR1 SGDLS, CDR2 YYNGEE. Trimming left V 3 bases short and J 5 bases short, with 14 bases between. CDR3 sequence: CASSAQGSVTEAFF. CDR3 bases: TGTGCCAGCAGCGCTCAGGGGTCGGTTACTGAAGCTTTCTTT.

The chain is built from TRBV6-2 or TRBV6-3 and TRBJ1-5, with TRBD1 matching over 10 bases. Germline V lookup: CDR1 MNHEY, CDR2 SVGEGT. The trim removed 6 bases at V and 0 bases at J, leaving 5 bases unmatched. This CDR3 contains 16 residues. The CDR3 protein is CASSSGTGVSNQPQHF. CDR3 coding DNA: TGTGCCAGCAGCTCTGGGACAGGGGTTAGCAATCAGCCCCAGCATTTT.

The V gene is TRBV14, the J gene TRBJ1-1; TRBD1 is a possible D gene (5 bases). Between the trimmed V and J ends, which lost 6 bases and 4 bases, there was a span of 15 bases. Per the germline V gene, CDR1 is SGHDN and CDR2 is FVKESK. The CDR3 sequence is 14 residues long. CDR3 coding DNA: TGTGCCAGCAGTCAAAACTGGGGGGGCACTGAAGCTTTCTTT. Translation: CASSQNWGGTEAFF.

This sequence joins TRBV28 and TRBJ2-7; 7 bases fit TRBD2. CDR1 is MDHEN, CDR2 SYDVKM, per germline. V lost 6 bases and J lost 6; bases outside the gene matches: 11. This CDR3 has 14 amino acids. The CDR3 nucleotides are TGTGCCAGCAGCCCCGGACTAGGCCCCCGCGAGCAGTACTTC. This encodes CASSPGLGPREQYF.

This sequence joins TRBV28 and TRBJ2-7; 9 bases line up with TRBD1. The germline CDR1 and CDR2 sequences are MDHEN and SYDVKM. This CDR3 is 13 amino acids long. CDR3 region: CAAGGQGSHEQYF. The CDR3 nucleotides read TGTGCAGCCGGGGGACAGGGATCCCACGAGCAGTACTTC.